Sequencing of this T cell receptor beta chain was carried out in a study of T cell changes during pregnancy in multiple sclerosis. Measured with immunoSEQ multiplex PCR; TCRdb has only the in-frame clones, and not every one. The sample consists of around 69,000 clones, about nine tenths of them appearing once. Trimming took off 1 base at V and 6 bases at J, with 10 bases between the two ends. CDR3 length equals 13 residues. Germline V CDR1 and CDR2: SGHRS, YFSETQ. The chain joins TRBV5-1 to TRBJ1-1, with D perhaps matching TRBD1 (6 bases). The material was peripheral blood, obtained in the third trimester of pregnancy. This receptor was obtained from a female donor with multiple sclerosis, enrolled in a pregnancy study. CDR3 coding DNA: TGCGCCAGCAGCTTGCAGGGGCGATCTGAAGCTTTCTTT. It codes for CASSLQGRSEAFF. Using reference TRBV5-1 and TRBJ1-1 for the parts outside the CDR3, the full variable domain is KAGVTQTPRYLIKTRGQQVTLSCSPISGHRSVSWYQQTPGQGLQFLFEYFSETQRNKGNFPGRFSGRQFSNSRSEMNVSTLELGDSALYLCASSLQGRSEAFFGQGTRLTVV.